This section outlines one T cell receptor (beta chain) sequence together with its context. A read error may account for a junction end that differs from germline. These data are taken from a study of Graves' ophthalmopathy and Graves' hyperthyroidism. CDR3 regions of TCR beta were amplified from RNA transcripts. In the first round, RT-PCR was carried out with HTBI primers, and a multiplex PCR formed the second round. TCRdb re-called the multiplex PCR reads through MiXCR, storing one row per CDR3 protein. Of 45,000 to 60,000 distinct CDR3 sequences listed, roughly half are singletons. Reliance was placed on clinical symptoms, serum thyroxine, TRAb, thyroid ultrasound and orbital computed tomography for diagnosis. Sequencing was performed on peripheral blood. The clonotype originates from an adult woman with Graves' ophthalmopathy.

CDR3 sequence reads: CASSIPRHSNHF. The CDR3 DNA follows: TGTGCCAGTAGTATCCCCCGTCACAGCAACCACTTC. The V gene is TRBV19, the J gene TRBJ1-2; the D is unclear. The CDR3 has 12 residues. Looked up from germline, CDR1 is LNHDA and CDR2 is SQIVND (reference sequence).